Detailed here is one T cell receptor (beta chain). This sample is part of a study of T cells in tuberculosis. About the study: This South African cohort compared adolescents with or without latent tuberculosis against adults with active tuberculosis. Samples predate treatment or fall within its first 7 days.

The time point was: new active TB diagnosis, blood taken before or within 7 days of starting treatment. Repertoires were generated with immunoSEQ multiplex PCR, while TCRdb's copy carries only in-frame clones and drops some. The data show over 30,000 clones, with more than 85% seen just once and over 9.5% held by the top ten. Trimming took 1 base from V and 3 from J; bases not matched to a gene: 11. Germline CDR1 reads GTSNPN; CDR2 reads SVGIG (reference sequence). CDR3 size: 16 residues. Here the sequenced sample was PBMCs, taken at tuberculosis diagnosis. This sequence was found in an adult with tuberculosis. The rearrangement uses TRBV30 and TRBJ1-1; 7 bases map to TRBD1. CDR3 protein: CAWSARDRRRDTEAFF. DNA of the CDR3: TGTGCCTGGAGTGCCCGGGACAGAAGAAGGGACACTGAAGCTTTCTTT. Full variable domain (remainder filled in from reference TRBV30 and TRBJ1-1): SQTIHQWPATLVQPVGSPLSLECTVEGTSNPNLYWYRQAAGRGLQLLFYSVGIGQISSEVPQNLSASRPQDRQFILSSKKLLLSDSGFYLCAWSARDRRRDTEAFFGQGTRLTVV.